A selection of T cell receptor beta chains follows, all from one sample in a study of cytomegalovirus exposure and HLA in healthy donors. Produced via immunoSEQ multiplex PCR; TCRdb's table is partial and in-frame only. The sample has approximately 130,000 clones, about four fifths seen once. The sample comprised PBMCs. Receptors were obtained from a woman in her thirties or forties in good health and CMV-seronegative. CDR3s leave out the opening cysteine and the closing phenylalanine or tryptophan. Each record gives: J gene, D gene, V gene, CDR3 length, CDR3 protein. The D gene is left open where the match is weak.

j_gene: TRBJ1-1
d_gene: TRBD1
v_gene: TRBV5-1
len: 16
CDR3aa: ASSLVVQGVRGNTEAF

j_gene: TRBJ1-2
d_gene: TRBD1
v_gene: TRBV6-1
len: 11
CDR3aa: ASWPGGSYGYT

j_gene: TRBJ2-6
d_gene: TRBD1
v_gene: TRBV7-9
len: 15
CDR3aa: ASSQGTGGSGANVLT

j_gene: TRBJ2-5
d_gene: .
v_gene: TRBV5-1
len: 11
CDR3aa: ASSLGLGETQY

j_gene: TRBJ2-7
d_gene: TRBD1
v_gene: TRBV6-6
len: 13
CDR3aa: ASRLSGTDSYEQY

j_gene: TRBJ1-1
d_gene: TRBD1
v_gene: TRBV2
len: 13
CDR3aa: ASSETWTGGMRAF

j_gene: TRBJ2-3
d_gene: .
v_gene: TRBV27
len: 11
CDR3aa: ASSLRGADTQY

j_gene: TRBJ2-1
d_gene: TRBD1
v_gene: TRBV6-5
len: 12
CDR3aa: ASSLPGQGNEQF

j_gene: TRBJ2-7
d_gene: .
v_gene: TRBV19
len: 11
CDR3aa: ASSSSRAHEQY

j_gene: TRBJ2-7
d_gene: .
v_gene: TRBV28
len: 9
CDR3aa: ASSRSYEQY

j_gene: TRBJ1-2
d_gene: TRBD1
v_gene: TRBV6-6
len: 12
CDR3aa: ASSTVTGGYGYT

j_gene: TRBJ2-7
d_gene: .
v_gene: TRBV5-4
len: 11
CDR3aa: ASSGQLSYEQY

j_gene: TRBJ1-6
d_gene: .
v_gene: TRBV7-2
len: 13
CDR3aa: ASSPPGFSNSPLH

j_gene: TRBJ2-7
d_gene: TRBD1
v_gene: TRBV6-1
len: 12
CDR3aa: ATTRDREFYEQY

j_gene: TRBJ2-2
d_gene: TRBD1
v_gene: TRBV2
len: 11
CDR3aa: ASSVQGTGELF

j_gene: TRBJ1-5
d_gene: .
v_gene: TRBV19
len: 13
CDR3aa: ASSIDRASNQPQH